This T cell receptor (beta chain) originates from a study of T cells in Graves' hyperthyroidism and ophthalmopathy. This clonotype was seen a few times. Its antigen is unknown. Template material for amplifying TCR beta CDR3 regions consisted of RNA transcripts. HTBI primers drove first-round RT-PCR of the TCR CDR3. TCRdb reprocessed the multiplex PCR reads via MiXCR and lists one record per CDR3 protein. The profile shows 550,000 to 700,000 distinct CDR3 sequences, about 15% of them singletons. This CDR3 spans 15 amino acids. Germline V CDR1 and CDR2: SGHAT, FQNNGV. V shed 5 bases, J shed 6 bases, and the junction held 9 bases outside the gene matches. Whole-study findings and limits: Model output signaled ophthalmopathy a median 6.5 months ahead of onset. Stable hyperthyroidism was told apart from ophthalmopathy by a model built on 13 V-J features.

Sequenced sample: blood. The J gene is TRBJ2-1, the V gene TRBV11-2; 8 bases agree with TRBD2. The TCR comes from a woman aged 35 to 49 with Graves' ophthalmopathy. This CDR3 reads CASSRRLAQGNEQFF. For the CDR3, the DNA is TGTGCCAGCAGCCGACGACTAGCGCAAGGCAATGAGCAGTTCTTC.